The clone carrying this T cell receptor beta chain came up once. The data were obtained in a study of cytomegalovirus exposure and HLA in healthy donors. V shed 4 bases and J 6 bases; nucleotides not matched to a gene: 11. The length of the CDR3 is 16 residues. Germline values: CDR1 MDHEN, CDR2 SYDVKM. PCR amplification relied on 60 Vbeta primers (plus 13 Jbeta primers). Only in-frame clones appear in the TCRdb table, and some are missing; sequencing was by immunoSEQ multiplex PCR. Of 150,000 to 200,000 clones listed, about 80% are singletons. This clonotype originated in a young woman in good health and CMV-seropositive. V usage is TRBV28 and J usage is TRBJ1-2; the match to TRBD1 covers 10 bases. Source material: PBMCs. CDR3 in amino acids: CASSSHWTGGGDGYTF. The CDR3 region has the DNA TGTGCCAGCAGTTCTCACTGGACAGGGGGAGGAGATGGCTACACCTTC.